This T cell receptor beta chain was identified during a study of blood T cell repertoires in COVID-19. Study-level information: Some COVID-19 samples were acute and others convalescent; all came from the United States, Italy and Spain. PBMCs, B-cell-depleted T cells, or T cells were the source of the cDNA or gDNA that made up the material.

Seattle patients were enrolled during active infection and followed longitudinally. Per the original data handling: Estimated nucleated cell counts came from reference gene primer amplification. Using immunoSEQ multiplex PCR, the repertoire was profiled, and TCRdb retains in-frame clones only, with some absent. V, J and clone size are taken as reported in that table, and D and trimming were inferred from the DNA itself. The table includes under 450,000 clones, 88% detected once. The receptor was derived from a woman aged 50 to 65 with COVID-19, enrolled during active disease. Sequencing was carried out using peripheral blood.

DNA for the CDR3: TGTGCCAGCAGTTACCCATCAGACTATTCTAACTATGGCTACACCTTC. Residues: CASSYPSDYSNYGYTF. J is TRBJ1-2 and V is TRBV6-5; no definite D call. Trimming shortened V by 2 bases and J by 0 bases, and 13 bases separated the two germline ends. Germline V CDR1 and CDR2: MNHEY, SVGAGI. The CDR3 covers 16 residues.